This T cell receptor beta chain was recovered during a study of shared clonotypes between healthy human individuals. The CDR3 has 13 amino acids. From germline, CDR1 is SNHLY and CDR2 FYNNEI. J was trimmed by 5 bases and V by 5 bases; bases with no gene match: 5. The genomic DNA of each subset was split evenly across several immunoSEQ plates. Measured with immunoSEQ multiplex PCR; TCRdb has only the in-frame clones, and not every one. Here the sample spans around 530,000 clones, roughly four fifths being singletons. V gene TRBV2 combines with J gene TRBJ1-2; TRBD1 matches 7 bases. The TCR comes from a woman aged 40 to 55 in good health. Some clones in this sample may be carry-over from other donors' samples. The specimen was PBMCs. CDR3 nucleotide sequence: TGTGCCAGCAGTCAGACAGGGATATATGGCTACACCTTC. It encodes CASSQTGIYGYTF.